This T cell receptor beta chain emerged from a study of cytomegalovirus exposure and HLA in healthy donors. Researchers ran the PCR with 60 Vbeta and 13 Jbeta primers. The repertoire was sequenced with immunoSEQ multiplex PCR; TCRdb's copy has only in-frame clones and lacks some. The sample has about 210,000 clones; roughly 82% are singletons. Study-level points and caveats: Most TCRs appeared rarely, but some public TCRs recurred in many donors.

On this clone: Antigen: not known.

Germline V gives CDR1 MRHNA, CDR2 SNTAGT. Trimming removed 2 bases at V and 1 base at J, with 5 bases between. CDR3 size: 13 residues. This receptor was identified in a man in his forties in good health and CMV-seropositive. Sequencing was done on a sample of PBMCs. The V and J genes are TRBV6-4 and TRBJ1-1; TRBD1 is a possible D gene (5 bases). CDR3 nucleotides: TGTGCCAGCAGTGACAGGGGGAACACTGAAGCTTTCTTT. Translated, it gives CASSDRGNTEAFF.